This T cell receptor (beta chain) was identified in a study of T cell changes during pregnancy in multiple sclerosis. The germline V gene encodes CDR1 SGDLS and CDR2 YYNGEE. V lost 0 bases and J 0 bases, leaving 7 bases between the germline ends. The CDR3 has 15 amino acids. The data were produced by immunoSEQ multiplex PCR, yet TCRdb's version contains in-frame clones alone and is incomplete. The table includes tens of thousands of clones, approximately 90% detected once. This material consisted of peripheral blood, taken in the second trimester of pregnancy. The genes are TRBV9 and TRBJ2-1; D is perhaps TRBD1 (6 bases). The receptor's source is a female donor with multiple sclerosis, enrolled in a pregnancy study. CDR3 coding DNA: TGTGCCAGCAGCGTAGTGACAGGCTCCTACAATGAGCAGTTCTTC. Its translation: CASSVVTGSYNEQFF.